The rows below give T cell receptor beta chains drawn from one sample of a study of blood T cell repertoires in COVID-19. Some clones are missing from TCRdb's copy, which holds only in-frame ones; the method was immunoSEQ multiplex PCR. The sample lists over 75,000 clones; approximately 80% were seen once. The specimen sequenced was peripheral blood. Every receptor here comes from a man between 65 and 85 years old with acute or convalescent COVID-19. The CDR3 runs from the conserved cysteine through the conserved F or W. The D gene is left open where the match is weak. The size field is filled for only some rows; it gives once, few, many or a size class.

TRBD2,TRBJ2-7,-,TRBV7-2,TGTGCCAGCAGCTTAGCTTCTAGCGGGACCGTCGAGCAGTACTTC,CASSLASSGTVEQYF
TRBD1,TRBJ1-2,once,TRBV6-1,TGTGCCAGCAGTGAAAGAGGACAGGTATGGGATGGCTACACCTTC,CASSERGQVWDGYTF
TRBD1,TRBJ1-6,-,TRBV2,TGTGCCAGCAGTGAACAAGGGACAGGTTCATCACCCCTCCACTTT,CASSEQGTGSSPLHF
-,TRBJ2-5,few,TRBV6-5,TGTGCCAGCAGTTACTGGGGCAGGAACCAAGAGACCCAGTACTTC,CASSYWGRNQETQYF
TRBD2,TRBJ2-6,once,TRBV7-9,TGTGCCAGCAGTCTCTGGAGGGGAGGGGGGGCCAACGTCCTGACTTTC,CASSLWRGGGANVLTF
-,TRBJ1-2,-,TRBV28,TGTGCCAGCAGCCCTCCCGGGGGTTTCGTCTATGGCTACACCTTC,CASSPPGGFVYGYTF
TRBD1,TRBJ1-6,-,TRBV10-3,TGTGCCATCAGCCAAACAGGGGATAATTCACCCCTCCACTTT,CAISQTGDNSPLHF
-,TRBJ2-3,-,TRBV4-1,TGCGCCAGCAGCCAAGAGGAGGGTCGCACAGATACGCAGTATTTT,CASSQEEGRTDTQYF
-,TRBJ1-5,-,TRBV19,TGTGCCAGTAGTATCACAGGGCGACAGCCCCAGCATTTT,CASSITGRQPQHF
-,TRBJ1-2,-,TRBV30,TGTGCCTGGGGTGGCCCGGGACAACCGAACTATGGCTACACCTTC,CAWGGPGQPNYGYTF
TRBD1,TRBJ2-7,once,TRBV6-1,TGTGCCAGCAGTGGCCACAGGGGCGATCCCTCCTACGAGCAGTACTTC,CASSGHRGDPSYEQYF
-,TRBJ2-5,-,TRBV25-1,TGTGCCAGCAGTGAGTCCAGCATGGCGGGCGGGACCCAGTACTTC,CASSESSMAGGTQYF
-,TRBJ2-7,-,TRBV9,TGTGCCAGCAGCCCCGGCGGCTACGAGCAGTACTTC,CASSPGGYEQYF
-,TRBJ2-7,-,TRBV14,TGTGCCAGCAGCCAAGCTTACGAGCAGTACTTC,CASSQAYEQYF
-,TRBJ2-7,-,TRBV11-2,TGTGCCAGCAGCTTCCTCGAAAGGACAAACTACGAGCAGTACTTC,CASSFLERTNYEQYF
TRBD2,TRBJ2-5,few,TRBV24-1,TGTGCCACCAGTGATCCTCGGAAAGCGGGGGGGGAAGAGACCCAGTACTTC,CATSDPRKAGGEETQYF
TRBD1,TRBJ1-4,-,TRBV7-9,TGTGCCAGCAGCTTAACAGGCAGGACAGGCCGGAGGGAAAAACTGTTTTTT,CASSLTGRTGRREKLFF
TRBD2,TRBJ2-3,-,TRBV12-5,TGTGCTAGTGGTTTGGCCCAAGCTGGACTAGCGGGGGGAGATACGCAGTATTTT,CASGLAQAGLAGGDTQYF
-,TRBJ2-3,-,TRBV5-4,TGTGCCAGCAGCTTGGCCTGGGGGGGCTCAGATACGCAGTATTTT,CASSLAWGGSDTQYF
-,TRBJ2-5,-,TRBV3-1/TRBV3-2,TGTGCCAGCAGTCATAGACGGGCAGCGGTCCAAGAGACCCAGTACTTC,CASSHRRAAVQETQYF
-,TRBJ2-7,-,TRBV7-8,TGTGCCAGCAGCTTACAAGGGGGAGACTACGAGCAGTACTTC,CASSLQGGDYEQYF
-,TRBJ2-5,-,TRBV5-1,TGCGCCAGCAGCTTCGCAGACAGTCAAGAGACCCAGTACTTC,CASSFADSQETQYF
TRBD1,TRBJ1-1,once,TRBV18,TGTGCCAGCTCAATACAGGGGACTGAAGCTTTCTTT,CASSIQGTEAFF
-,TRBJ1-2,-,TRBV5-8,TGTGCCAGCAGTCTAGGGGTTTTCTATGGCTACACCTTC,CASSLGVFYGYTF
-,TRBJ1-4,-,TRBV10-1,TGCGCCACCAGCGACGGAGCTAATGAAAAACTGTTTTTT,CATSDGANEKLFF
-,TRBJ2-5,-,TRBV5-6,TGTGCCAGCAGCTTGGGGGGCTTGGAGACCCAGTACTTC,CASSLGGLETQYF
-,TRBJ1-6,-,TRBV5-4,TGTGCCAGCAGCTTGAAGGGGCTCGGCTCCTATAATTCACCCCTCCACTTT,CASSLKGLGSYNSPLHF
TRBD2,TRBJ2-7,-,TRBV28,TGTGCCAGCAGTTTCGGCGGGGGGTACGAGCAGTACTTC,CASSFGGGYEQYF
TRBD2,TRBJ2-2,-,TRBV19,TGTGCCAGTAGTCCGGGACTAGTTTCGAACACCGGGGAGCTGTTTTTT,CASSPGLVSNTGELFF
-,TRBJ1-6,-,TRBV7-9,TGTGCCAGCACCTGGGGGGGAAGCTCCTATAATTCACCCCTCCACTTT,CASTWGGSSYNSPLHF
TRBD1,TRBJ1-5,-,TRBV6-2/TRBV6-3,TGTGCCAGCAGCCGAAACCAGGGGGCAAACGAGCCCCAGCATTTT,CASSRNQGANEPQHF
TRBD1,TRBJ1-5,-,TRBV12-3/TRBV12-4,TGTGCCAGCAGGGGACAGGGTCAGCCCCAGCATTTT,CASRGQGQPQHF
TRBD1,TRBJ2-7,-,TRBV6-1,TGTGCCAGCAGTGAAGCTAGGACAGGGAGCTCCTACGAGCAGTACTTC,CASSEARTGSSYEQYF
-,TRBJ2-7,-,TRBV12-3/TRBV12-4,TGTGCCAGCAGTTTTGGGGGGATCGTTGAGCAGTACTTC,CASSFGGIVEQYF
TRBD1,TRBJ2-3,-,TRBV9,TGTGCCAGCACTCAGACAGGGGCCACAGATACGCAGTATTTT,CASTQTGATDTQYF
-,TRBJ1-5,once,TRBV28,TGTGCCAGCAGTCACAATCAGCCCCAGCATTTT,CASSHNQPQHF
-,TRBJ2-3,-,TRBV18,TGTGCCAGCTCCCATGGGACTGCGGGGTTAGATACGCAGTATTTT,CASSHGTAGLDTQYF
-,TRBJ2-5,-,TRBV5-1,TGCGCCAGCAGCGGAGGCGCGGGTCAAGAGACCCAGTACTTC,CASSGGAGQETQYF
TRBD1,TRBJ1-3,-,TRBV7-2,TGTGCCAGCAGCTCGACAGGGACTGGAAACACCATATATTTT,CASSSTGTGNTIYF
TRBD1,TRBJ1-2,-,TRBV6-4,TGTGCCAGCAGCCCGGGACAGGGAGGCTATGGCTACACCTTC,CASSPGQGGYGYTF
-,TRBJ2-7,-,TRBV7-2,TGTGCCAGCAGCTTAGCGATATTGGCGACCGAGGGAGAGCAGTACTTC,CASSLAILATEGEQYF
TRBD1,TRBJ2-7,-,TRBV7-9,TGTGCCAGCAGCTTAAAGGACAGGGGCTCCTACGAGCAGTACTTC,CASSLKDRGSYEQYF
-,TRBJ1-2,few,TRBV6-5,TGTGCCAGCAGTTACTCTGACAGCACTGGCTACACCTTC,CASSYSDSTGYTF
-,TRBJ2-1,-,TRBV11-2,TGTGCCAGCAGCCCTTTCAATGAGCAGTTCTTC,CASSPFNEQFF
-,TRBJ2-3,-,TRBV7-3,TGTGCCAGCAGCTTCGGGGTTGACAGGTTCACTAGCACAGATACGCAGTATTTT,CASSFGVDRFTSTDTQYF
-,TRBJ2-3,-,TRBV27,TGTGCCAGCAGTTTAGGACAGAGCTTTTTATATACGCAGTATTTT,CASSLGQSFLYTQYF